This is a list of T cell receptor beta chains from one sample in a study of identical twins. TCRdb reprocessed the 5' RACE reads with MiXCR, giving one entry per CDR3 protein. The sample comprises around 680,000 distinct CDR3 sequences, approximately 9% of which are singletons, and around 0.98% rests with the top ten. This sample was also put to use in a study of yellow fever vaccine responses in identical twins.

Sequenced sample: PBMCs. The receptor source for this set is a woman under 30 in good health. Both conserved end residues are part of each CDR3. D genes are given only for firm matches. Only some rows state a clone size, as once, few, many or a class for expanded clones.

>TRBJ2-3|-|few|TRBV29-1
TGCAGCGCTCCGCCCGAGGGGACCAGCACAGATACGCAGTATTTT
CSAPPEGTSTDTQYF
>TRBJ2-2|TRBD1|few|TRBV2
TGTGCCAGCAGTGAACCCCGGGACAGGGGGCCGAACACCGGGGAGCTGTTTTTT
CASSEPRDRGPNTGELFF
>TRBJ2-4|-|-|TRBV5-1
TGCGCCAGCAGCTTGGACAGTTCCGGGGGAAACATTCAGTACTTC
CASSLDSSGGNIQYF
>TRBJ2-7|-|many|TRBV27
TGTGCCAGCAGTACCGGGACACCCTACGAGCAGTACTTC
CASSTGTPYEQYF
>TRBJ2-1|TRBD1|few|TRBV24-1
TGTGCCACCAGTCTGACAGGGGCGTACAATGAGCAGTTCTTC
CATSLTGAYNEQFF
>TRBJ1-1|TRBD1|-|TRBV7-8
TGTGCCAGCAGCGCCAACAGGGGGCAACGATCTGAAGCTTTCTTT
CASSANRGQRSEAFF
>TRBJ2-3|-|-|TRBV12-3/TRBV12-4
TGTGCCAGCAGTTCGGTAGGATCCACAGATACGCAGTATTTT
CASSSVGSTDTQYF
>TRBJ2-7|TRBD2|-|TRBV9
TGTGCCAGCAGCGTAGGGGGGCTAGCGGGCTACGAGCAGTACTTC
CASSVGGLAGYEQYF
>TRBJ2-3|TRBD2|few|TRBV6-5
TGTGCCAGCAGTTCTCCGGGACTAGCGGCAGATACGCAGTATTTT
CASSSPGLAADTQYF
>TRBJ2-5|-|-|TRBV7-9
TGTGCCAGCAGCTTTGTCGACCGAGAGACCCAGTACTTC
CASSFVDRETQYF
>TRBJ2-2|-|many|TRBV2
TGTGCCAGCATCCCACAAGCGTTCACCGGGGAGCTGTTTTTT
CASIPQAFTGELFF
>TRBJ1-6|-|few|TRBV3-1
TGTGCCAGCAGCCAATGGACAAAAAATTCACCCCTCCACTTT
CASSQWTKNSPLHF
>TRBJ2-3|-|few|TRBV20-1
TGCAGTGCTGCTCCGGGCCTTAGCACAGATACGCAGTATTTT
CSAAPGLSTDTQYF
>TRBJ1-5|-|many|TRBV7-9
TGTGCCAGCAGCCCTGACTGGGGTAGCAATCAGCCCCAGCATTTT
CASSPDWGSNQPQHF
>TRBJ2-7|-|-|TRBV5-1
TGCGCCAGCAGCCCGGACGGGGTGGCCTACGAGCAGTACTTC
CASSPDGVAYEQYF
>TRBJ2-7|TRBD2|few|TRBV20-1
TGCAGTAGACTAGCGGGAGGGACCTCCTACGAGCAGTACTTC
CSRLAGGTSYEQYF
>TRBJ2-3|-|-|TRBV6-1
TGTGCCAGCAGATCACACAGGGCTCAGGGAGATACGCAGTATTTT
CASRSHRAQGDTQYF
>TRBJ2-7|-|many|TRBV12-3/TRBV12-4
TGTGCCAGCAGTTTAACGAGACCCAATGACGAGCAGTACTTC
CASSLTRPNDEQYF
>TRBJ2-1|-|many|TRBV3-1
TGTGCCAGCAGCCAAGATCCCCAGCGGCTAACAAACAATGAGCAGTTCTTC
CASSQDPQRLTNNEQFF
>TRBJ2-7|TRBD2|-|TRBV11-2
TGTGCCAGCAGCTTAGGTATCGGGGGAGGGGACGAGCAGTACTTC
CASSLGIGGGDEQYF
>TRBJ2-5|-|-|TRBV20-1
TGCAGTGCTAGAGATAGCGGCTTACAAGAGACCCAGTACTTC
CSARDSGLQETQYF
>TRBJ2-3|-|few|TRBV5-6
TGTGCCAGCACCGTATGGGGAGATACGCAGTATTTT
CASTVWGDTQYF
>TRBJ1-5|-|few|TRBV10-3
TGTGCCATCAGTGAAACGGTCACCAATCAGCCCCAGCATTTT
CAISETVTNQPQHF
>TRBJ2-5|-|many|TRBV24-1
TGTGCCACCAGTGATCCCGGGGGCCAAGAGACCCAGTACTTC
CATSDPGGQETQYF
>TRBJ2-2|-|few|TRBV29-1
TGCAGCGTTGAAGAAGCCGGTACCGGGGAGCTGTTTTTT
CSVEEAGTGELFF
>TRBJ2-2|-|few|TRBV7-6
TGTGCCAGCAGCAGACCAAAGAACACCGGGGAGCTGTTTTTT
CASSRPKNTGELFF
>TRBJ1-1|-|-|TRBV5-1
TGCGCCAGCAGCGCCATACCGGGACAAGGTATGGTTAACACTGAAGCTTTCTTT
CASSAIPGQGMVNTEAFF
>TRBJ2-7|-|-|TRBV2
TGTGCCAGCATGGGGAGCGAGCAGTACTTC
CASMGSEQYF
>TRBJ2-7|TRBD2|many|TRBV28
TGTGCCAGCAGTTCCCCAGCGGGGGGGCGCTACGAGCAGTACTTC
CASSSPAGGRYEQYF
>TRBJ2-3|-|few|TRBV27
TGTGCCAGCAGTTTTTACAGGAGCCACACAGATACGCAGTATTTT
CASSFYRSHTDTQYF
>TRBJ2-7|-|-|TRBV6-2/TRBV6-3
TGTGCCAGCAGTTACGGTGGGCAGGGACGACACGAGCAGTACTTC
CASSYGGQGRHEQYF
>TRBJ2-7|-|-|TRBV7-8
TGTGCCAGCAGCTTCGTCGGCCGGGGCCCGAGCTCCTACGAGCAGTACTTC
CASSFVGRGPSSYEQYF
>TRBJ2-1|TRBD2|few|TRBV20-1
TGCAGTGCGCCAATACCTAGCGGGAGAATGGATGAGCAGTTCTTC
CSAPIPSGRMDEQFF
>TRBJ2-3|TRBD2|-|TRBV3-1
TGTGCCAGCAGCCAAGTTCACGGACTAGTTTTCACAGATACGCAGTATTTT
CASSQVHGLVFTDTQYF
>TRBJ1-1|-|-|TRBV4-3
TGCGCCAGCAGCCAGGGGGGTTTGAACACTGAAGCTTTCTTT
CASSQGGLNTEAFF